Each of the 3 T cell receptor beta chains below was sequenced from the same sample in a study of CD8+ T cells in alopecia areata. The sample's treatment: oral pan-JAK inhibitor, 5-10 mg twice daily. RNA was extracted and reverse transcribed into cDNA as the sequencing template. Sequencing used immunoSEQ multiplex PCR; TCRdb keeps in-frame clones, though not all of them. Counted here are around 100,000 clones, about 60% occurring once; the ten biggest clones make up approximately 12%. The sample here was CD8+ T cells sorted from blood, taken at week 24, from a patient treated with tofacitinib. These receptors were obtained from a human donor with alopecia areata.

This chain uses TRBV7-8 with TRBJ1-1; a possible D gene is TRBD1 (5 bases). Per the germline V gene, CDR1 is SGHVS and CDR2 is FQNEAQ. CDR3 length equals 14 residues. Trimming removed 1 base from V and 1 base from J, with 7 bases in between. The CDR3 loop is CASSLGGENTEAFF. For the CDR3, the DNA is TGTGCCAGCAGCTTAGGAGGGGAGAACACTGAAGCTTTCTTT.

The CDR3 DNA reads TGTGCCTGGAGTGAAGGGGCTAAGTTATTCTTT. It encodes CAWSEGAKLFF. V is TRBV30 and J is TRBJ1-1; D might be TRBD1 (5 bases). This CDR3 has 11 amino acids. The germline V and J ends were trimmed by 1 base and 14 bases, with 14 bases remaining between them. CDR1 and CDR2 (germline): GTSNPN, SVGIG (reference sequence).

The chain employs TRBV29-1 and TRBJ1-1, with D possibly TRBD1 on 5 matching bases. V shed 1 base and J shed 4 bases, with 10 bases lying between them. Germline V gene sequence: CDR1 SQVTM, CDR2 ANQGSEA. The length of the CDR3 is 13 residues. CDR3 residues: CSVEGGELTEAFF. CDR3 sequence (DNA): TGCAGCGTTGAAGGAGGGGAGCTCACTGAAGCTTTCTTT.